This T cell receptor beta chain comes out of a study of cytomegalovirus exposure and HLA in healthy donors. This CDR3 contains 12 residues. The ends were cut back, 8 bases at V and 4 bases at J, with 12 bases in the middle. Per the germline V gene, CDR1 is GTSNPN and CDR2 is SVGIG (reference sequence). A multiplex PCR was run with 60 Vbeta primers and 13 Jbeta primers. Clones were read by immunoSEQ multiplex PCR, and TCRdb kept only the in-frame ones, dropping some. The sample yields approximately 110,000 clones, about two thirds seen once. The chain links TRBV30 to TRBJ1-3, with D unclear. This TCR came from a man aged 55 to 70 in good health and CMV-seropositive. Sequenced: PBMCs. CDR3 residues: CAAVGRGNTIYF. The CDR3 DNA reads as TGTGCCGCGGTGGGTCGGGGAAACACCATATATTTT.